What follows are 20 T cell receptor beta chains derived from one specimen sequenced in a study of cytomegalovirus exposure and HLA in healthy donors (dated by TCRdb to about 2017). Libraries were built with the immunoSEQ multiplex PCR assay. The multiplex PCR relied on a mix of 60 forward primers for TCR Vbeta segments and 13 reverse primers for TCR Jbeta segments. TCRdb's version of the immuneACCESS table is confined to in-frame rearrangements and falls short of the full clone set. An unresolved V gene accounts for under half of the shortfall where checked; the remainder is of unknown origin. The sample includes 95,000 to 150,000 clones, with around 69% observed a single time. The ten largest clones represent about 7.8% of the sample. The sequencing input was PBMCs. These receptors were obtained from a woman aged 35 to 49 in good health and CMV-seropositive.

The chain couples TRBV5-1 to TRBJ1-6, with 9 bases that match TRBD1. V trimming: 3 bases; J trimming: 8 bases; junction bases outside the gene matches: 6. The CDR3 is 15 residues long. CDR1 SGHRS and CDR2 YFSETQ come from the germline V gene. This CDR3 reads CASSSGQGRDSPLHF. CDR3 nucleotides: TGCGCCAGCAGCTCCGGACAGGGGCGAGATTCACCCCTCCACTTT.

The chain links TRBV6-5 to TRBJ2-7, with a tentative D call TRBD2 (6 bases). Trimming removed 5 bases from V and 0 bases from J, with 14 bases in between. From germline, CDR1 is MNHEY and CDR2 SVGAGI. The CDR3 runs to 15 residues. CDR3 residues: CASSPTGLSSYEQYF. DNA of the CDR3: TGTGCCAGCAGTCCCACGGGACTTAGCTCCTACGAGCAGTACTTC.

The gene calls are TRBV5-6 and TRBJ2-7; D ambiguous. This CDR3 contains 11 residues. Germline V gene sequence: CDR1 SGHDT, CDR2 YYEEEE. V lost 4 bases and J 3 bases, leaving 5 bases between the germline ends. The DNA of the CDR3 is TGTGCCAGCAGCGCAGGCTACGAGCAGTACTTC. Amino acids: CASSAGYEQYF.

This clone was recorded at least ten times. V usage is TRBV19 and J usage is TRBJ1-1; D is perhaps TRBD1 (5 bases). The CDR3 totals 15 residues. V lost 5 bases and J lost 5, with 18 bases in between. Germline V gene data show CDR1 as LNHDA and CDR2 as SQIVND (reference sequence). The CDR3 is CASSEGQGGRTEAFF. The CDR3 DNA reads as TGTGCCAGTAGTGAGGGGCAGGGAGGAAGGACTGAAGCTTTCTTT.

Only one count was recorded for this clone. The chain links TRBV6-5 to TRBJ1-5, with TRBD1 as a possible D gene (5 bases). The germline CDR1 and CDR2 sequences are MNHEY and SVGAGI. Trimming removed 6 bases at V and 2 bases at J, with 14 bases between. The CDR3 runs 15 residues. Written as DNA, the CDR3 is TGTGCCAGCAGGCGTAAGGGGATGGGCAATCAGCCCCAGCATTTT. This sequence encodes CASRRKGMGNQPQHF.

This clone came up a few times. CDR3 amino acids: CSVGGASGGSIGVHEQFF. In DNA form, the CDR3 reads TGCAGCGTTGGGGGGGCTAGCGGGGGGTCCATCGGGGTCCATGAGCAGTTCTTC. The V gene is TRBV29-1, the J gene TRBJ2-1, with 11 bases lining up with TRBD2. The length of the CDR3 is 18 residues. Germline CDR1 SQVTM, CDR2 ANQGSEA. Trimming removed 4 bases from V and 8 bases from J; junction bases left unmatched: 19.

The count of this clone is one. The chain couples TRBV11-2 to TRBJ2-1; D possibly corresponds to TRBD2 (6 bases). V lost 4 bases to trimming and J lost 4 bases, with 23 bases between them. The CDR3 is 18 residues long. Per germline, CDR1 SGHAT and CDR2 FQNNGV. CDR3 coding DNA: TGTGCCAGCAGCTCCCAAAAAACGGTGGGTCGGGGGTACAATGAGCAGTTCTTC. It is translated as CASSSQKTVGRGYNEQFF.

The chain joins TRBV5-1 to TRBJ2-5; D is possibly TRBD1 (6 bases). The CDR3 has 14 amino acids. Germline CDR1 SGHRS, CDR2 YFSETQ. Between the trimmed V and J ends, which lost 5 bases and 1 base, there was a span of 12 bases. In nucleotides, the CDR3 is TGCGCCAGCAGGGATGGACAGAGCCAAGAGACCCAGTACTTC. As protein: CASRDGQSQETQYF.

The V and J genes are TRBV7-2 and TRBJ2-6; tentative D call: TRBD2 (6 bases). The CDR3 totals 16 residues. Germline loops: CDR1 SGHTA, CDR2 FQGNSA. The V end lost 1 base, the J end lost 2 bases, and 9 bases lay between the germline ends. The CDR3 DNA reads TGTGCCAGCAGCTTAGGTACGGGGGCTGGGGCCAACGTCCTGACTTTC. This codes for CASSLGTGAGANVLTF.

V usage is TRBV13 and J usage is TRBJ2-7; tentative D call: TRBD2 (5 bases). The germline V gene has CDR1 PRHDT and CDR2 FYEKMQ (reference sequence). V shed 5 bases and J shed 2 bases, with 13 bases lying between them. This CDR3 is 14 amino acids long. CDR3 in amino acids: CASSPRGGPYEQYF. The CDR3 nucleotides are TGTGCCAGCAGCCCTCGAGGAGGCCCCTACGAGCAGTACTTC.

This clone came up a few times. The V call is TRBV11-2, the J call TRBJ2-3; 13 bases fit TRBD2. There are 18 residues in the CDR3. The V gene end was trimmed by 5 bases and the J gene end by 2 bases; junction bases not matched to a gene: 10. Germline V CDR1 and CDR2: SGHAT, FQNNGV. As DNA, the CDR3 is TGTGCCAGCAGCCCCGGACTAGCGGGGGATATCAACACAGATACGCAGTATTTT. Amino acids: CASSPGLAGDINTDTQYF.

This clone was counted only a few times. The chain has TRBV5-1 and TRBJ2-1, with TRBD2 matching 11 bases. Germline V CDR1 and CDR2: SGHRS, YFSETQ. There are 15 residues in the CDR3. Unmatched junction bases numbered 2, after V lost 2 bases and J lost 4 bases. Written as DNA, the CDR3 is TGCGCCAGCAGCTTTAGCGGGGGGGAGTACAATGAGCAGTTCTTC. Protein: CASSFSGGEYNEQFF. The full variable domain, rest sourced from reference TRBV5-1 and TRBJ2-1, is KAGVTQTPRYLIKTRGQQVTLSCSPISGHRSVSWYQQTPGQGLQFLFEYFSETQRNKGNFPGRFSGRQFSNSRSEMNVSTLELGDSALYLCASSFSGGEYNEQFFGPGTRLTVL.

The gene calls are TRBV4-3 and TRBJ2-7; D uncertain. The CDR3 has 13 amino acids. V lost 2 bases and J lost 3, with 8 bases in between. Per the germline V gene, CDR1 is LGHNA and CDR2 is YSLEER. The CDR3 is CASSQTIYYEQYF. CDR3 sequence (DNA): TGCGCCAGCAGCCAAACAATTTACTACGAGCAGTACTTC.

V gene TRBV2 combines with J gene TRBJ1-5, with a weak D call TRBD1 (5 bases). Germline V gives CDR1 SNHLY, CDR2 FYNNEI. Trimming left V 4 bases short and J 7 bases short, with 14 bases between. The CDR3 sequence is 14 residues long. CDR3 region: CASSGGGGGQPQHF. As DNA, the CDR3 is TGTGCCAGCAGTGGAGGTGGGGGAGGGCAGCCCCAGCATTTT. Based on the CDR3 plus reference TRBV2 and TRBJ1-5, the full variable domain is EPEVTQTPSHQVTQMGQEVILRCVPISNHLYFYWYRQILGQKVEFLVSFYNNEISEKSEIFDDQFSVERPDGSNFTLKIRSTKLEDSAMYFCASSGGGGGQPQHFGDGTRLSIL.

The chain joins TRBV6-1 to TRBJ1-5; D gene ambiguous. The CDR3 is made up of 14 amino acids. V lost 6 bases and J lost 2, with 11 bases in between. CDR1 and CDR2 from the germline V gene are MNHNS and SASEGT. Here the CDR3 DNA reads TGTGCCAGCAGGGAGGTGATGGGCAATCAGCCCCAGCATTTT. As protein: CASREVMGNQPQHF.

The rearrangement joins TRBV6-5 to TRBJ2-7; D uncertain. The V gene's germline CDR1 is MNHEY and CDR2 SVGAGI. The V and J ends lost 3 bases and 6 bases respectively, with 12 bases between them. The CDR3 spans 13 residues. The CDR3 loop is CASSYWAEGEQYF. The CDR3 bases are TGTGCCAGCAGTTATTGGGCAGAAGGCGAGCAGTACTTC.

This clone was picked up a small number of times. The chain carries TRBV5-1 and TRBJ1-1, with D uncertain. CDR3 size: 14 residues. Trimming stripped 4 bases from V and 1 base from J, with 11 bases between. Germline-derived CDR1 and CDR2 are SGHRS and YFSETQ. CDR3 bases: TGCGCCAGCAGCGGGCAGACAACGAACACTGAAGCTTTCTTT. Amino acids: CASSGQTTNTEAFF.

V is TRBV5-1 and J is TRBJ1-6; tentative D call: TRBD1 (5 bases). Per the germline V gene, CDR1 is SGHRS and CDR2 is YFSETQ. V lost 0 bases and J 7 bases, leaving 11 bases between the germline ends. The CDR3 has 15 residues. DNA for the CDR3: TGCGCCAGCAGCTTGGGGGACGGGGGAAATTCACCCCTCCACTTT. Translation gives CASSLGDGGNSPLHF.

V and J are TRBV9 and TRBJ2-7; D is ambiguous. The V gene lost 0 bases and the J gene lost 3 bases, with 7 bases spanning the gap. This CDR3 comprises 13 residues. Germline CDR1 and CDR2: SGDLS and YYNGEE. For the CDR3, the DNA is TGTGCCAGCAGCGTAGCTATTGGCTACGAGCAGTACTTC. This gives the protein CASSVAIGYEQYF.

The chain uses TRBV5-4 and TRBJ2-2; 7 nucleotides line up with TRBD2. The CDR3 runs 16 residues. CDR1 and CDR2 from the germline V gene are SGHNT and YYREEE (reference sequence). Losses at the gene ends were 0 bases for V and 7 bases for J; bases not matched to a gene: 9. CDR3 region: CASSLVGRGNGGELFF. CDR3 in DNA: TGTGCCAGCAGCTTGGTGGGGCGGGGGAATGGCGGGGAGCTGTTTTTT.